What follows are 24 T cell receptor beta chains derived from one specimen sequenced in a study of OX40 agonist ivuxolimab in advanced cancers. Sequencing used immunoSEQ multiplex PCR; TCRdb keeps in-frame clones, though not all of them. Counted here are some 100,000 clones, under 95% occurring once; the ten biggest clones make up 0.7% to 0.95%. The sample consisted of CD4+ or CD8+ T cells sorted from blood, taken in a trial of the OX40 agonist ivuxolimab. Receptor source: an adult with an advanced solid tumor such as melanoma, head and neck, liver or kidney cancer.

The chain is built from TRBV29-1 and TRBJ1-2; 9 nucleotides match TRBD1. Germline trimming cut 3 bases from V and 3 bases from J; bases unmatched to any gene: 14. Germline values: CDR1 SQVTM, CDR2 ANQGSEA. The CDR3 length is 17 residues. The CDR3, as DNA: TGCAGCGTTGAGCCGGACAGGGGATGGGAGAAAGACTATGGCTACACCTTC. It is translated as CSVEPDRGWEKDYGYTF.

V usage is TRBV19 and J usage is TRBJ2-5, with 12 bases fitting TRBD2. The length of the CDR3 is 16 residues. CDR1 LNHDA and CDR2 SQIVND come from the germline V gene (reference sequence). V lost 4 bases to trimming and J lost 2 bases; unmatched junction nucleotides: 5. Written as DNA, the CDR3 is TGTGCCAGTAGTACCGAGACTAGCGGGGGTCAAGAGACCCAGTACTTC. Its protein is CASSTETSGGQETQYF.

The chain is built from TRBV11-2 and TRBJ2-7; perhaps D is TRBD1 or TRBD2 (5 bases each). Germline assignment: CDR1 SGHAT and CDR2 FQNNGV. The CDR3 runs to 12 residues. V was trimmed by 3 bases and J by 6 bases, leaving 9 bases between them. The CDR3 nucleotides are TGTGCCAGCAGCTTCAATGGGGGCGAGCAGTACTTC. It codes for CASSFNGGEQYF.

The rearrangement uses TRBV5-1 and TRBJ2-3; 9 nucleotides agree with TRBD2. Germline CDR1 is SGHRS and CDR2 is YFSETQ. The CDR3 is made up of 16 amino acids. With 1 base clipped from V and 4 bases from J, the junction kept 7 bases outside the gene matches. CDR3 amino acids: CASSLILAGAADTQYF. The DNA for the CDR3 is TGCGCCAGCAGCTTGATTTTAGCGGGAGCGGCAGATACGCAGTATTTT.

Details on this clone: The sample has other DNA sequences that encode this CDR3 too. The rearrangement joins TRBV10-3 to TRBJ2-3; 12 bases are shared with TRBD2. With 10 bases clipped from V and 6 bases from J, the junction kept 8 bases outside the gene matches. Germline CDR1 reads ENHRY; CDR2 reads SYGVKD. The CDR3 is 14 amino acids. CDR3 loop: CATRLAGEVDTQYF. CDR3 in DNA: TGTGCCACCCGACTAGCGGGAGAAGTGGATACGCAGTATTTT.

The rearrangement uses TRBV5-4 and TRBJ2-5; no definite D call. Germline V gene data show CDR1 as SGHNT and CDR2 as YYREEE (reference sequence). This CDR3 is built from 13 residues. With 0 bases removed from V and 5 bases from J, the gap between germline ends came to 8 bases. The CDR3 sequence: CASSLEGLETQYF. The CDR3, as DNA: TGTGCCAGCAGCTTGGAGGGCTTGGAGACCCAGTACTTC.

This chain connects TRBV4-3 to TRBJ2-1, with 11 bases matching TRBD2. Germline assignment: CDR1 LGHNA and CDR2 YSLEER. Unmatched junction bases numbered 8, after V lost 3 bases and J lost 7 bases. This CDR3 has 16 residues. CDR3 protein: CASSHASSGRANEQFF. The CDR3 DNA reads TGCGCCAGCAGCCACGCAAGTAGCGGGAGGGCAAATGAGCAGTTCTTC.

The DNA for the CDR3 is TGTGCCTGGAGCTTGGGCGGGAGGGCCTACGAGCAGTACTTC. This gives the protein CAWSLGGRAYEQYF. This chain uses TRBV30 with TRBJ2-7; the match to TRBD2 covers 9 bases. CDR3 length equals 14 residues. Germline V CDR1 and CDR2: GTSNPN, SVGIG (reference sequence). V shed 3 bases and J 2 bases; nucleotides not matched to a gene: 5.

J is TRBJ2-5 and V is TRBV15, with 7 bases aligning to TRBD1. The trim removed 4 bases at V and 1 base at J, leaving 6 bases unmatched. CDR3 size: 15 residues. Germline V gives CDR1 LNHNV, CDR2 YYDKDF (reference sequence). CDR3: CATSKPTGVQETQYF. Here the CDR3 DNA reads TGTGCCACCAGCAAACCAACAGGGGTCCAAGAGACCCAGTACTTC.

The J gene is TRBJ2-3, the V gene TRBV9; TRBD1 is a possible D gene (6 bases). V was pared by 1 base and J by 6 bases, with 18 bases between. This CDR3 is 16 amino acids long. Germline V gene sequence: CDR1 SGDLS, CDR2 YYNGEE. The CDR3, as DNA: TGTGCCAGCAGCGTAACTACGGGCAGTAGGGGGGATACGCAGTATTTT. It specifies CASSVTTGSRGDTQYF.

The genes are TRBV5-4 and TRBJ2-1; D possibly corresponds to TRBD2 (6 bases). This CDR3 has 15 residues. Germline loops: CDR1 SGHNT, CDR2 YYREEE (reference sequence). V shed 0 bases and J shed 2 bases, with 9 bases lying between them. The CDR3 DNA reads as TGTGCCAGCAGCTTGGAACAGCGGGCCTACAATGAGCAGTTCTTC. Residues: CASSLEQRAYNEQFF.

The chain uses TRBV19 and TRBJ2-6; D gene unclear. The germline gives CDR1 LNHDA, CDR2 SQIVND (reference sequence). The CDR3 length is 14 residues. V was shortened by 1 base and J by 4 bases, with 5 bases between the two germline ends. In DNA, the CDR3 is TGTGCCAGTAGTATAGGGGTGGGGGCCAACGTCCTGACTTTC. Translating it yields CASSIGVGANVLTF.

The rearrangement links TRBV27 to TRBJ2-7, with TRBD2 as a possible D gene (6 bases). Trimming took off 6 bases at V and 5 bases at J, with 17 bases between the two ends. CDR1 MNHEY and CDR2 SMNVEV come from the germline V gene (reference sequence). There are 14 residues in the CDR3. The CDR3 loop reads CASRAGATSNEQYF. CDR3 bases: TGTGCCAGCAGGGCTGGCGCTACTAGCAACGAGCAGTACTTC.

The chain employs TRBV11-1 and TRBJ2-2; 9 bases agree with TRBD1. This CDR3 is 14 amino acids long. Germline CDR1 reads SGHAT; CDR2 reads FQDESV (reference sequence). The J segment lost 6 bases and the V segment lost 5 bases, leaving 4 bases of the junction unmatched. CDR3 DNA sequence: TGTGCCAGCAGCACCAGACAGGGGGCCGGGGAGCTGTTTTTT. It specifies CASSTRQGAGELFF.

The chain recombines TRBV6-6 with TRBJ2-5, with 12 nucleotides matching TRBD2. The CDR3 loop spans 16 amino acids. CDR1 MNHNY and CDR2 SVGAGI come from the germline V gene (reference sequence). V gave up 6 bases and J gave up 0 bases; unmatched junction bases: 5. The CDR3 region has the DNA TGTGCCAGCAGGTCCGGGACTAGCGGGTACCAAGAGACCCAGTACTTC. Encoded protein: CASRSGTSGYQETQYF.

The V call is TRBV19, the J call TRBJ1-4; D is possibly TRBD1 (5 bases). Germline lookup yields CDR1 LNHDA and CDR2 SQIVND (reference sequence). The CDR3 totals 15 residues. V was shortened by 4 bases and J by 10 bases, with 19 bases between the two germline ends. The CDR3 region is CASSTDSLASGKLFF. The CDR3 region has the DNA TGTGCCAGTAGTACAGACAGTCTGGCCTCTGGAAAACTGTTTTTT.

The chain links TRBV10-3 to TRBJ2-1, with TRBD2 identical over 16 bases. This CDR3 is 16 amino acids long. Germline CDR1 reads ENHRY; CDR2 reads SYGVKD. Trimming removed 6 bases from V and 9 bases from J; junction bases left unmatched: 8. CDR3 nucleotide sequence: TGTGCCATCAGACCCGGGACTAGCGGGAGGGACAGTGAGCAGTTCTTC. This translates into CAIRPGTSGRDSEQFF.

The chain uses TRBV7-9 and TRBJ2-7; D remains ambiguous. Germline CDR1 reads SEHNR; CDR2 reads FQNEAQ (reference sequence). There are 18 residues in the CDR3. V lost 8 bases to trimming and J lost 1 base, with 27 bases between them. Here the CDR3 reads CASPHPSPGHETSYEQYF. The CDR3 DNA follows: TGTGCCAGCCCCCACCCCTCCCCGGGCCATGAAACGTCCTACGAGCAGTACTTC. Based on the CDR3 plus reference TRBV7-9 and TRBJ2-7, the full variable domain is DTGVSQNPRHKITKRGQNVTFRCDPISEHNRLYWYRQTLGQGPEFLTYFQNEAQLEKSRLLSDRFSAERPKGSFSTLEIQRTEQGDSAMYLCASPHPSPGHETSYEQYFGPGTRLTVT.

The gene calls are TRBV27 and TRBJ2-1; 8 nucleotides agree with TRBD2. The CDR3 is 15 residues long. Trimming took 3 bases from V and 10 from J; bases not matched to a gene: 11. Germline loops: CDR1 MNHEY, CDR2 SMNVEV (reference sequence). CDR3 loop: CASSFFTSGRAEQFF. DNA of the CDR3: TGTGCCAGCAGTTTCTTTACTAGCGGAAGGGCGGAGCAGTTCTTC.

The rearrangement joins TRBV7-8 to TRBJ2-5, with TRBD1 matching 9 bases. V was clipped by 5 bases and J by 4 bases; unmatched bases: 11. There are 16 residues in the CDR3. Per germline, CDR1 SGHVS and CDR2 FQNEAQ. CDR3 region: CASSQPQQGAGETQYF. The CDR3 nucleotides are TGTGCCAGCAGCCAACCTCAACAGGGGGCAGGAGAGACCCAGTACTTC.

In this sample, this clone turned up once. CDR3 in DNA: TGTGCCAGCAGCTTGCTGGTCCTAGCCTACGAGCAGTACTTC. Its protein is CASSLLVLAYEQYF. The chain is built from TRBV7-8 and TRBJ2-7, with D unresolved. V was trimmed by 3 bases and J by 2 bases, leaving 11 bases between them. Germline values: CDR1 SGHVS, CDR2 FQNEAQ. The CDR3 runs to 14 residues.

CDR3 DNA sequence: TGTGCCAGCAGCACAGACAGGGCAACGAACACTGAAGCTTTCTTT. Translating it yields CASSTDRATNTEAFF. V and J are TRBV11-2 and TRBJ1-1, with 7 positions matching TRBD1. Germline assignment: CDR1 SGHAT and CDR2 FQNNGV. V shed 5 bases, J shed 1 base, and the junction held 7 bases outside the gene matches. This CDR3 is 15 amino acids long.

The rearrangement links TRBV19 to TRBJ1-2; tentatively, D is TRBD1 (6 bases). Germline V gives CDR1 LNHDA, CDR2 SQIVND (reference sequence). The V gene lost 5 bases and the J gene lost 8 bases, with 15 bases spanning the gap. The CDR3 sequence is 13 residues long. The CDR3 protein is CASSSSPTGGYTF. The CDR3, as DNA: TGTGCCAGTAGTTCCTCCCCGACAGGAGGCTACACCTTC.

V gene TRBV14 combines with J gene TRBJ2-3; 13 bases align to TRBD2. The CDR3 covers 14 residues. Germline assignment: CDR1 SGHDN and CDR2 FVKESK. Unmatched junction bases numbered 9, after V lost 8 bases and J lost 10 bases. The CDR3 here is CASGTSGNYLAQYF. The CDR3 DNA reads TGTGCCAGCGGGACTAGCGGGAATTATCTTGCGCAGTATTTT.